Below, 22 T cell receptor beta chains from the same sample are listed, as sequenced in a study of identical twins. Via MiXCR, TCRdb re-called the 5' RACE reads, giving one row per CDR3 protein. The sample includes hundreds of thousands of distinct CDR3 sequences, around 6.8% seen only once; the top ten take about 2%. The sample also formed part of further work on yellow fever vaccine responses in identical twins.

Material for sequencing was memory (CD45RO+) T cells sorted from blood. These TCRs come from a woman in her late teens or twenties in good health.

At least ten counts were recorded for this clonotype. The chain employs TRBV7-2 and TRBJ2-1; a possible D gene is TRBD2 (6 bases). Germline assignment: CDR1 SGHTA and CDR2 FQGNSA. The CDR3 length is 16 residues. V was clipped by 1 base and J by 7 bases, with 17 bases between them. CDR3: CASSLGAGLTVNEQFF. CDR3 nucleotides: TGTGCCAGCAGCTTAGGGGCCGGACTAACCGTGAATGAGCAGTTCTTC.

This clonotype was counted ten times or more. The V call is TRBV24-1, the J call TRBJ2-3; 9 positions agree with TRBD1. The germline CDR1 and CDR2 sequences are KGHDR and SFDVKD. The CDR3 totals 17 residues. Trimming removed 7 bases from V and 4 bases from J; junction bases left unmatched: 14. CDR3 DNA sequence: TGTGCCACCAGGATCAAGATACAGGGGGCGAATGCAGATACGCAGTATTTT. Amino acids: CATRIKIQGANADTQYF.

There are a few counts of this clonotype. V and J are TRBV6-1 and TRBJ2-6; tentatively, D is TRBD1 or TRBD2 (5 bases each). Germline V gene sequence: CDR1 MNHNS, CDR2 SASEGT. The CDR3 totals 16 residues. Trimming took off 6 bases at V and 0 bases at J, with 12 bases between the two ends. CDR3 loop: CASRSGRDSGANVLTF. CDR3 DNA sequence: TGTGCCAGCAGATCGGGACGGGACTCTGGGGCCAACGTCCTGACTTTC.

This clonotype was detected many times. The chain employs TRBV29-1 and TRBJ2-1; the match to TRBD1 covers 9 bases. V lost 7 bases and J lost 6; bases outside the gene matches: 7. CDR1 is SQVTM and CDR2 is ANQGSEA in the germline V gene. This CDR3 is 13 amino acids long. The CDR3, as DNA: TGCAGCGGAAGACAGGGGGGGGGCAATGAGCAGTTCTTC. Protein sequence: CSGRQGGGNEQFF.

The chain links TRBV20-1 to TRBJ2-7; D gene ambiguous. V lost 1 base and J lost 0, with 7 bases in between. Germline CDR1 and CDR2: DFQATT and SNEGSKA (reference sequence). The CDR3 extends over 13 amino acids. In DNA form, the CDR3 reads TGCAGTGCTAGAGGCAGCGTCTCCTACGAGCAGTACTTC. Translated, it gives CSARGSVSYEQYF.

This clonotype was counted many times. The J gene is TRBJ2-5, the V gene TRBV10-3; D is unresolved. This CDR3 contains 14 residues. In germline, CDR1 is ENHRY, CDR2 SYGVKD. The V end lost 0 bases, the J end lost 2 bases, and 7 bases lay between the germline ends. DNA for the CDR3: TGTGCCATCAGTGAGTCCCCCACACAAGAGACCCAGTACTTC. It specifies CAISESPTQETQYF.

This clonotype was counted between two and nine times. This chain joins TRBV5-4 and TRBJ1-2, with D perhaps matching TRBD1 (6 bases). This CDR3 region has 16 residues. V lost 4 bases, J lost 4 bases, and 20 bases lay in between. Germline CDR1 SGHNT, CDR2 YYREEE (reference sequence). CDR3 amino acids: CASSQDTGALGYGYTF. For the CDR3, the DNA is TGTGCCAGCAGCCAAGACACGGGGGCGCTTGGCTATGGCTACACCTTC.

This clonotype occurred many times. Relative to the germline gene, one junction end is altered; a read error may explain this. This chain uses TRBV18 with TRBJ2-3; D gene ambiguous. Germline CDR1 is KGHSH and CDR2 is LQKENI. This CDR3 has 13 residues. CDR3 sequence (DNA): TGCGCCAGCAGCCCGCCGGGCACAGATACGCAGTATTTT. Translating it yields CASSPPGTDTQYF.

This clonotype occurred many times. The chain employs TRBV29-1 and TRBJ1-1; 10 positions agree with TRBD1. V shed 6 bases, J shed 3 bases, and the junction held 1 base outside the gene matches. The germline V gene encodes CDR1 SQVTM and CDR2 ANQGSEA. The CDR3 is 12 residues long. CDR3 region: CSVGQGDTEAFF. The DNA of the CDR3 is TGCAGCGTCGGACAGGGGGACACTGAAGCTTTCTTT.

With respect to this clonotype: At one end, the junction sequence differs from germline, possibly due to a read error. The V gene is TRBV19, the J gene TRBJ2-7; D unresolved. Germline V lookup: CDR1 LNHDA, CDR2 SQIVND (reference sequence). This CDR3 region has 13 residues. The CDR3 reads CASSLSATYEQCF. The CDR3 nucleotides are TGTGCCAGTAGTCTTTCAGCGACCTACGAGCAGTGCTTC.

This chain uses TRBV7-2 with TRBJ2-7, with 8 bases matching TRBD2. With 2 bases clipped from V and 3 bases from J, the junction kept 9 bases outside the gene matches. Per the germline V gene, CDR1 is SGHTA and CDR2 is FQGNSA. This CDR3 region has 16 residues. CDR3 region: CASSLIGLAGRYEQYF. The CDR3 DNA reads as TGTGCCAGCAGCTTAATTGGTCTAGCGGGCCGCTACGAGCAGTACTTC. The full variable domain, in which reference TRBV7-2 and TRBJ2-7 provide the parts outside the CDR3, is GAGVSQSPSNKVTEKGKDVELRCDPISGHTALYWYRQSLGQGLEFLIYFQGNSAPDKSGLPSDRFSAERTGGSVSTLTIQRTQQEDSAVYLCASSLIGLAGRYEQYFGPGTRLTVT.

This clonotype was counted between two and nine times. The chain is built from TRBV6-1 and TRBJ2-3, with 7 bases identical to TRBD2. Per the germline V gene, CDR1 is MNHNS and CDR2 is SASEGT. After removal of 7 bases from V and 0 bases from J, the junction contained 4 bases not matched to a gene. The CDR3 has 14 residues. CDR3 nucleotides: TGTGCCAGCACCTTTAGCGGGAGCACAGATACGCAGTATTTT. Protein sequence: CASTFSGSTDTQYF.

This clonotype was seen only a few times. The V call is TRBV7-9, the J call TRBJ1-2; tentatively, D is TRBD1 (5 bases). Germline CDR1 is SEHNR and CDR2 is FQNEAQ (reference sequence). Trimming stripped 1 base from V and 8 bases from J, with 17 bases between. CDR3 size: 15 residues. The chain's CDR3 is CASSLGGAGLRGYTF. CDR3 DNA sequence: TGTGCCAGCAGCTTAGGTGGGGCAGGTCTGAGAGGCTACACCTTC.

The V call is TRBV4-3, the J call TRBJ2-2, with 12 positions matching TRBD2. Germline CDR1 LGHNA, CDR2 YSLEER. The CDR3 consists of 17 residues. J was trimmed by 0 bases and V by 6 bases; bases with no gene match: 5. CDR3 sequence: CASRQGLAGANTGELFF. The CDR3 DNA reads TGCGCCAGCAGACAGGGACTAGCGGGCGCGAACACCGGGGAGCTGTTTTTT.

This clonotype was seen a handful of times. In DNA form, the CDR3 reads TGTGCCAGCAGCCTTCGGATAGCGGGAGGGCGAGAGACCCAGTACTTC. Translating gives CASSLRIAGGRETQYF. The rearrangement links TRBV3-1 to TRBJ2-5; 11 bases agree with TRBD2. CDR1 is LGHDT, CDR2 YNNKEL, per germline (reference sequence). With V trimmed by 4 bases and J by 4 bases, 8 bases remained unmatched. The CDR3 is 16 amino acids.

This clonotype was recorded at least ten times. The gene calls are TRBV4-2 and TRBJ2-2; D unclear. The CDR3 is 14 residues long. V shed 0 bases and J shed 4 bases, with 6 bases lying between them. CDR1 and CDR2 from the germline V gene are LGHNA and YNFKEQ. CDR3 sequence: CASSQDLVTGELFF. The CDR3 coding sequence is TGTGCCAGCAGCCAAGATTTAGTCACCGGGGAGCTGTTTTTT.

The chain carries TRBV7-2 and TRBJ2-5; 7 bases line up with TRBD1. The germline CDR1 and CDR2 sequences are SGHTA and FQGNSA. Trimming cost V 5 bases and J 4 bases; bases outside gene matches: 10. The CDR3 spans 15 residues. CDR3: CASSPGGTVGETQYF. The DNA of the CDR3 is TGTGCCAGCAGCCCAGGGGGAACGGTGGGAGAGACCCAGTACTTC.

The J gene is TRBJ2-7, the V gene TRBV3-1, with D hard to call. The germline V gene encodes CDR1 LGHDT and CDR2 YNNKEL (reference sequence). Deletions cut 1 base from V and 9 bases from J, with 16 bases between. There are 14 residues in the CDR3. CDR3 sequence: CASSQGVSAPLQYF. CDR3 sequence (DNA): TGTGCCAGCAGCCAAGGTGTATCTGCGCCCTTGCAGTACTTC.

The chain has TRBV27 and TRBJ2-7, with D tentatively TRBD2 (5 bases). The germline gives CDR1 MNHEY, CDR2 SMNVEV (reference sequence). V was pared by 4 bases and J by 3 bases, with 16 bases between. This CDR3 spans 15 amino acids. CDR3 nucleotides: TGTGCCAGCAGTTCTCACCCCCCACTAGGCTACGAGCAGTACTTC. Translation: CASSSHPPLGYEQYF.

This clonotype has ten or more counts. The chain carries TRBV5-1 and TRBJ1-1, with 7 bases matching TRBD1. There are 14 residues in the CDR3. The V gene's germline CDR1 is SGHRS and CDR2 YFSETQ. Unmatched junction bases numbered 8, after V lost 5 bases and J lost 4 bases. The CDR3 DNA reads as TGCGCCAGCAGGGGGACAGTCAGTGTCACTGAAGCTTTCTTT. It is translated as CASRGTVSVTEAFF.

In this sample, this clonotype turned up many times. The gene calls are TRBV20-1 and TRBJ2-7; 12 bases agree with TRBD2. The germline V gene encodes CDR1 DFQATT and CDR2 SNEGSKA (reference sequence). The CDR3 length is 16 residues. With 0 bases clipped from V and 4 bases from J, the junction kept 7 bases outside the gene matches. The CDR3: CSARDPRTSGKYEQYF. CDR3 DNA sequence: TGCAGTGCTAGAGATCCTAGGACTAGCGGGAAATACGAGCAGTACTTC.

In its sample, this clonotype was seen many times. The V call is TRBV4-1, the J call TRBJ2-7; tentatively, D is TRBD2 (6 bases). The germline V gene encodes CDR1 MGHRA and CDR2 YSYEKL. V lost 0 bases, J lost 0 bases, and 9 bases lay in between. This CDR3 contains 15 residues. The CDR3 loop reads CASSQEGTPSYEQYF. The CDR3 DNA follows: TGCGCCAGCAGCCAAGAAGGGACTCCCTCCTACGAGCAGTACTTC.